This entry is about one T cell receptor (beta chain). This sample was taken from a study of T cell changes during pregnancy in multiple sclerosis. TCRdb keeps only in-frame clones here, not all; method: immunoSEQ multiplex PCR. The sample lists fewer than 80,000 clones; 85% to 95% were seen once. Sequencing was performed on CD4+ T cells from peripheral blood mononuclear cells, taken after pregnancy. The TCR originated in a female donor with multiple sclerosis, enrolled in a pregnancy study.

The chain's CDR3 is CASRSLQDPGQPQHF. CDR3 nucleotide sequence: TGTGCCAGCAGATCCCTACAGGACCCAGGGCAGCCCCAGCATTTT. This chain joins TRBV5-5 and TRBJ1-5; weak D call: TRBD1 (5 bases). The CDR3 has 15 residues. CDR1 and CDR2 from the germline V gene are SGHKS and YYEKEE (reference sequence). Deletions cut 5 bases from V and 7 bases from J, with 19 bases between.